This passage covers 25 T cell receptor beta chains from one sample sequenced in a study of cytomegalovirus exposure and HLA in healthy donors. PCR amplification relied on 60 Vbeta primers (plus 13 Jbeta primers). Data came from immunoSEQ multiplex PCR; TCRdb stores just in-frame clones and leaves some out. The data hold some 200,000 clones, with 85% to 90% observed a single time. The sample consisted of PBMCs. The receptors originated from a woman aged 18-29 years in good health and CMV-seronegative.

This clone appeared once. This chain joins TRBV10-3 and TRBJ1-1; D possibly corresponds to TRBD1 (5 bases). The germline CDR1 and CDR2 sequences are ENHRY and SYGVKD. V gave up 8 bases and J gave up 2 bases, with 9 bases separating them. The CDR3 has 12 residues. In DNA form, the CDR3 reads TGTGCCATCGGAGGGACCAACACTGAAGCTTTCTTT. This translates into CAIGGTNTEAFF.

This chain joins TRBV11-2 and TRBJ2-7; maybe TRBD1 (6 bases). Trimming left V 5 bases short and J 4 bases short, with 18 bases between. This CDR3 has 15 residues. CDR1 is SGHAT, CDR2 FQNNGV, per germline. Here the CDR3 reads CASSVSPGHLYEQYF. In DNA form, the CDR3 reads TGTGCCAGCAGCGTTAGCCCGGGACACCTATACGAGCAGTACTTC.

J is TRBJ1-4 and V is TRBV30; D may be TRBD1 (5 bases). Per germline, CDR1 GTSNPN and CDR2 SVGIG (reference sequence). The V end lost 4 bases, the J end lost 4 bases, and 7 bases lay between the germline ends. This CDR3 has 12 residues. The CDR3 spells CAWMGGNEKLFF. The DNA for the CDR3 is TGTGCCTGGATGGGGGGTAATGAAAAACTGTTTTTT.

The chain employs TRBV5-1 and TRBJ2-7, with D perhaps matching TRBD1 (7 bases). The CDR3 is 15 residues long. The ends were cut back, 0 bases at V and 6 bases at J, with 16 bases in the middle. Germline CDR1 SGHRS, CDR2 YFSETQ. The DNA for the CDR3 is TGCGCCAGCAGCTTGGCCCAGGGGGGCAGGCTCGAGCAGTACTTC. Protein: CASSLAQGGRLEQYF.

This rearrangement joins TRBV2 to TRBJ2-5; D perhaps matches TRBD1 (5 bases). Trimming took 4 bases from V and 5 from J, leaving 11 bases between them. CDR1 is SNHLY, CDR2 FYNNEI, per germline. The CDR3 spans 13 residues. CDR3 loop: CASSGQSWETQYF. As DNA, the CDR3 is TGTGCCAGCAGTGGACAGAGTTGGGAGACCCAGTACTTC.

This clone occurred once. The chain carries TRBV13 and TRBJ2-5; 16 positions agree with TRBD2. The ends lost 5 bases at V and 5 bases at J; junction bases unmatched: 8. The CDR3 extends over 17 amino acids. The V gene's germline CDR1 is PRHDT and CDR2 FYEKMQ (reference sequence). The CDR3 loop is CASSQGLAGGPGETQYF. In DNA, the CDR3 is TGTGCCAGCAGCCAGGGACTAGCGGGAGGGCCGGGGGAGACCCAGTACTTC.

The J gene is TRBJ1-4, the V gene TRBV19; D is possibly TRBD1 (6 bases). V lost 5 bases, J lost 7 bases, and 17 bases lay in between. Germline V gives CDR1 LNHDA, CDR2 SQIVND (reference sequence). The CDR3 loop spans 15 amino acids. This CDR3 is CASSLTGTSTEKLFF. The CDR3, as DNA: TGTGCCAGTAGTCTTACCGGGACATCCACTGAAAAACTGTTTTTT.

This chain connects TRBV7-2 to TRBJ2-5, with 15 bases lining up with TRBD2. V trimming: 5 bases; J trimming: 4 bases; junction bases outside the gene matches: 2. Germline CDR1 SGHTA, CDR2 FQGNSA. This CDR3 region has 15 residues. CDR3 sequence: CASSKGLAGGETQYF. CDR3 nucleotides: TGTGCCAGCAGCAAGGGACTAGCGGGAGGAGAGACCCAGTACTTC.

This sequence joins TRBV19 and TRBJ2-1, with 8 bases that match TRBD1. The V gene end was trimmed by 4 bases and the J gene end by 5 bases; junction bases not matched to a gene: 13. The V gene's germline CDR1 is LNHDA and CDR2 SQIVND (reference sequence). The CDR3 covers 17 residues. The CDR3 nucleotides read TGTGCCAGTAGTAAACCCTTTACGACAGGGGTAAACAATGAGCAGTTCTTC. It specifies CASSKPFTTGVNNEQFF.

The chain carries TRBV4-2 and TRBJ1-2; weak D call: TRBD1 (5 bases). Germline loops: CDR1 LGHNA, CDR2 YNFKEQ. V was shortened by 3 bases and J by 4 bases, with 12 bases between the two germline ends. CDR3 size: 14 residues. As DNA, the CDR3 is TGTGCCAGCAGCCACCGGGACTCGGGCTATGGCTACACCTTC. This translates into CASSHRDSGYGYTF.

This clone has just one count. The chain is built from TRBV2 and TRBJ1-4, with no clear D. Trimming stripped 5 bases from V and 1 base from J, with 11 bases between. CDR3 length: 15 residues. Looked up from germline, CDR1 is SNHLY and CDR2 is FYNNEI. The CDR3 protein is CASSKTEKTNEKLFF. DNA for the CDR3: TGTGCCAGCAGTAAAACAGAGAAAACTAATGAAAAACTGTTTTTT.

The chain joins TRBV5-4 to TRBJ1-1; the D gene is possibly TRBD1 (5 bases). Germline CDR1 SGHNT, CDR2 YYREEE (reference sequence). Trimming cost V 4 bases and J 1 base, with 14 bases left between them. The CDR3 has 15 amino acids. CDR3 sequence: CASSLSKGSNTEAFF. The CDR3 DNA sequence: TGTGCCAGCAGCCTTTCGAAGGGGTCGAACACTGAAGCTTTCTTT.

This chain links TRBV5-4 with TRBJ1-3, with D hard to call. The V gene's germline CDR1 is SGHNT and CDR2 YYREEE (reference sequence). Trimming stripped 3 bases from V and 2 bases from J, with 12 bases between. This CDR3 spans 15 amino acids. CDR3 amino acids: CASSSFEGTGNTIYF. CDR3 in DNA: TGTGCCAGCAGCTCCTTCGAGGGTACTGGAAACACCATATATTTT.

This chain links TRBV5-1 with TRBJ2-6, with D perhaps matching TRBD2 (5 bases). The germline gives CDR1 SGHRS, CDR2 YFSETQ. The CDR3 is 17 amino acids. The V and J ends lost 2 bases and 0 bases respectively, with 12 bases between them. CDR3 residues: CASSFLTGNSGANVLTF. The CDR3 DNA reads TGCGCCAGCAGCTTTCTGACGGGGAACTCTGGGGCCAACGTCCTGACTTTC.

The rearrangement links TRBV29-1 to TRBJ2-1, with 7 positions matching TRBD2. Germline V gives CDR1 SQVTM, CDR2 ANQGSEA. The J segment lost 4 bases and the V segment lost 3 bases, leaving 18 bases of the junction unmatched. The CDR3 has 18 amino acids. The CDR3 coding sequence is TGCAGCGTTGATTCGGATAGCGGGCGGGCCGTACTATACAATGAGCAGTTCTTC. It codes for CSVDSDSGRAVLYNEQFF.

The chain joins TRBV30 to TRBJ1-1, with TRBD1 as a possible D gene (5 bases). From germline, CDR1 is GTSNPN and CDR2 SVGIG (reference sequence). The V gene lost 5 bases and the J gene lost 0 bases, with 16 bases spanning the gap. The CDR3 runs 15 residues. The CDR3, as DNA: TGTGCCTGGTCCCCCAGGGTCAATATGAACACTGAAGCTTTCTTT. Translated, it gives CAWSPRVNMNTEAFF.

V gene TRBV21-1 combines with J gene TRBJ1-5. TRBV21-1 is given as a pseudogene. This CDR3 has 14 residues. CDR3 sequence: CASSKRRPDQPQHF. The CDR3 DNA is TGTGCCAGCAGCAAAAGGCGGCCGGATCAGCCCCAGCATTTT.

This clone was counted a single time. V is TRBV6-5 and J is TRBJ1-2, with a possible D match to TRBD1 (5 bases). The germline V and J ends were trimmed by 6 bases and 5 bases, with 13 bases remaining between them. The CDR3 covers 13 residues. Germline-derived CDR1 and CDR2 are MNHEY and SVGAGI. The CDR3 DNA is TGTGCCAGCAGCCCCGGGGGTTGGTATGGCTACACCTTC. Its protein is CASSPGGWYGYTF.

This clone was seen only a few times. The rearrangement uses TRBV5-6 and TRBJ1-4; 9 bases map to TRBD1. Trimming removed 4 bases from V and 5 bases from J; junction bases left unmatched: 12. The germline V gene encodes CDR1 SGHDT and CDR2 YYEEEE. This CDR3 is 17 amino acids long. CDR3 residues: CASSLKPRDRANEKLFF. The CDR3 DNA follows: TGTGCCAGCAGCCTCAAACCCCGGGACAGGGCGAATGAAAAACTGTTTTTT.

V gene TRBV4-3 combines with J gene TRBJ1-2, with D possibly being TRBD1 (6 bases). Germline CDR1 and CDR2: LGHNA and YSLEER. Trimming took off 4 bases at V and 7 bases at J, with 16 bases between the two ends. The CDR3 has 14 residues. CDR3 loop: CASSPLSGAGGYTF. CDR3 bases: TGCGCCAGCAGCCCTCTCTCAGGGGCGGGTGGCTACACCTTC.

The V call is TRBV10-1, the J call TRBJ1-5; 9 bases fit TRBD1. The CDR3 covers 18 residues. Germline V gene lookup returns CDR1 WNHNN and CDR2 SYGVQD (reference sequence). J gave up 0 bases and V 10 bases, and 16 bases lay outside the gene matches. The chain's CDR3 is CATLFLQDRGHSNQPQHF. CDR3 coding DNA: TGCGCCACCCTTTTTCTCCAGGACAGGGGACATAGCAATCAGCCCCAGCATTTT.

The chain employs TRBV19 and TRBJ1-2, with 8 bases identical to TRBD1. Per germline, CDR1 LNHDA and CDR2 SQIVND (reference sequence). Germline trimming cut 1 base from V and 3 bases from J; bases unmatched to any gene: 7. This CDR3 spans 16 amino acids. In nucleotides, the CDR3 is TGTGCCAGTAGTATAGCCGGACAGGGATCCCACTATGGCTACACCTTC. It encodes CASSIAGQGSHYGYTF.

The V call is TRBV11-2, the J call TRBJ2-5; D is possibly TRBD2 (6 bases). The assigned J gene may be wrong: the sequence end matches TRBJ2-7 better. Per germline, CDR1 SGHAT and CDR2 FQNNGV. The CDR3 is made up of 14 amino acids. CDR3 sequence (DNA): TGTGCCAGCAGCTTAGGACTAGTACCTTACGAGCAGTACTTC. It encodes CASSLGLVPYEQYF.

The rearrangement joins TRBV29-1 to TRBJ1-1; TRBD1 is a possible D gene (6 bases). The CDR3 consists of 13 residues. Germline assignment: CDR1 SQVTM and CDR2 ANQGSEA. Trimming removed 2 bases from V and 1 base from J, with 8 bases in between. CDR3 nucleotides: TGCAGCGTTGAAACAGGGAGGAACACTGAAGCTTTCTTT. Encoded protein: CSVETGRNTEAFF.

The chain has TRBV6-1 and TRBJ2-7; D gene ambiguous. The CDR3 has 12 residues. The V end lost 5 bases, the J end lost 3 bases, and 8 bases lay between the germline ends. Germline loops: CDR1 MNHNS, CDR2 SASEGT. The DNA for the CDR3 is TGTGCCAGCAGTCCTGACATCTACGAGCAGTACTTC. It codes for CASSPDIYEQYF.